The entry below gives a single T cell receptor beta chain sequence along with its context. Only in-frame clones appear in the TCRdb table, and some are missing; sequencing was by immunoSEQ multiplex PCR. The table shows under 200,000 clones, with approximately 84% occurring only once. Patients of the Seattle cohort, enrolled during active infection, were followed longitudinally. CDR3 length equals 15 residues. J gave up 4 bases and V 5 bases, and 5 bases lay outside the gene matches. The germline V gene encodes CDR1 SGHTA and CDR2 FQGNSA. This entry is derived from a study of blood T cell repertoires in COVID-19. Background on the study: T cells, B-cell-depleted T cells, or PBMCs supplied cDNA or gDNA.

The clonotype originates from a woman over 75 with COVID-19, enrolled during active disease. The V gene is TRBV7-2, the J gene TRBJ2-3, with TRBD1 matching over 11 bases. The sequencing input was peripheral blood. The CDR3 bases are TGTGCCAGCAGCCGGGACAGGGGGAGGTCAGATACGCAGTATTTT. Translating it yields CASSRDRGRSDTQYF.